This T cell receptor (beta chain) was identified in a study of cytomegalovirus exposure and HLA in healthy donors. Study overall: A prior study identified some 100 million unique TCR beta sequences from about 180 million T cells. General study results and limits: Upon later analysis, HLA-associated TCR beta chains proved more clonally expanded than other, equally common chains. Cytomegalovirus-associated status was assigned to 150 or so TCR beta chains. A previous analysis found most TCR beta V segments productive roughly 87% or roughly 30% of the time.

Primers included in the PCR were 60 Vbeta and 13 Jbeta primers. The method was immunoSEQ multiplex PCR; TCRdb's version includes in-frame clones alone and lacks a portion of them. The sample lists some 160,000 clones; approximately 84% were seen once. In regard to this clone: The antigen is undetermined.

The specimen sequenced was PBMCs. The receptor was isolated from a male donor in good health and CMV-seropositive.

The CDR3 region has the DNA TGCGCCAGCAGTCATCCGGCTAGCGGTTACAATGAGCAGTTCTTC. It codes for CASSHPASGYNEQFF. The J gene is TRBJ2-1, the V gene TRBV23-1, with 7 bases identical to TRBD2. Being an ORF, TRBV23-1 has a function that is uncertain. CDR3 size: 15 residues. V lost 3 bases, J lost 4 bases, and 6 bases stayed unmatched.